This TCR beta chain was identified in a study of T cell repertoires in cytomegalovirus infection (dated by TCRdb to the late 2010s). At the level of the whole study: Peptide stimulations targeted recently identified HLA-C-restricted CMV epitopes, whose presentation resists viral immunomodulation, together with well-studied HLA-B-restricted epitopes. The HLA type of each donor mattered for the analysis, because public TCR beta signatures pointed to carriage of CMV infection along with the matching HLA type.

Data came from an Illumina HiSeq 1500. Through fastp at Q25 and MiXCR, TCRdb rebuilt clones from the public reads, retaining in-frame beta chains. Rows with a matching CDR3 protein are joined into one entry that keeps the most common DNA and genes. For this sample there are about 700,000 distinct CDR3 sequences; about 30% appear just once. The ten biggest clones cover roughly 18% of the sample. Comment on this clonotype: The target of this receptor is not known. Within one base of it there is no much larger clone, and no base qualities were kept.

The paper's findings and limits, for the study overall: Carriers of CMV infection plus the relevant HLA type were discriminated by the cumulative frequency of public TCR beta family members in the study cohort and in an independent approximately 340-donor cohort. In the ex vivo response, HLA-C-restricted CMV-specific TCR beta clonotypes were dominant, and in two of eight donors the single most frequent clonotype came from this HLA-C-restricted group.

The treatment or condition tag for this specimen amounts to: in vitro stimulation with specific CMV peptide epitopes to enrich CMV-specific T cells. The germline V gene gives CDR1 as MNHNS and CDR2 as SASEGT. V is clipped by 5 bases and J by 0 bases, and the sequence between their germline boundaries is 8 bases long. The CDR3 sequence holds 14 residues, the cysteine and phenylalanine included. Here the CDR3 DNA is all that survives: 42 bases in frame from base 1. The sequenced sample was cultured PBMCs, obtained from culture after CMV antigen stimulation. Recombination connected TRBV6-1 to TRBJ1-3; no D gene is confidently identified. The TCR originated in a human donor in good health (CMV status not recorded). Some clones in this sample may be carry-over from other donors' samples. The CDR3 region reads CASSRAGSGNTIYF. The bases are TGTGCCAGCAGTAGAGCGGGCTCTGGAAACACCATATATTTT.